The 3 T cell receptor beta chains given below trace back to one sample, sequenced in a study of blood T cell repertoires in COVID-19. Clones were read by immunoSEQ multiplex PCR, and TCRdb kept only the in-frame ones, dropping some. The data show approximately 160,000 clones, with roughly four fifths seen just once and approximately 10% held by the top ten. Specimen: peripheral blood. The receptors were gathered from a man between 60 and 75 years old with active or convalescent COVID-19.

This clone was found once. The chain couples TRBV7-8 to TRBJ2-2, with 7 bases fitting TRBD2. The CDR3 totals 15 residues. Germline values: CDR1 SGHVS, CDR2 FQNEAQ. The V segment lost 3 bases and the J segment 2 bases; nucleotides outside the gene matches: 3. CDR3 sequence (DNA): TGTGCCAGCAGCTTTGGCGGGAGTAACACCGGGGAGCTGTTTTTT. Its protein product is CASSFGGSNTGELFF.

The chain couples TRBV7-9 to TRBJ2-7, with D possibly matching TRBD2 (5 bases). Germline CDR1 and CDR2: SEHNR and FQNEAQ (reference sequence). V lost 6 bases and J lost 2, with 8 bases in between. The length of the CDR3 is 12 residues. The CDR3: CASSLGTYEQYF. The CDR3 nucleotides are TGTGCCAGCAGTCTCGGGACCTACGAGCAGTACTTC. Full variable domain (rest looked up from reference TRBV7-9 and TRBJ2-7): DTGVSQNPRHKITKRGQNVTFRCDPISEHNRLYWYRQTLGQGPEFLTYFQNEAQLEKSRLLSDRFSAERPKGSFSTLEIQRTEQGDSAMYLCASSLGTYEQYFGPGTRLTVT.

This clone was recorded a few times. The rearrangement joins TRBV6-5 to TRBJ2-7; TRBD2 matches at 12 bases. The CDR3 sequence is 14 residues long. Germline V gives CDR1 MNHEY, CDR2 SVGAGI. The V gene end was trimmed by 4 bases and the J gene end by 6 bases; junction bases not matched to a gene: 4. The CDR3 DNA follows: TGTGCCAGCAGTTTAGGGACTAGCGGGTTCGAGCAGTACTTC. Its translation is CASSLGTSGFEQYF.